This T cell receptor (beta chain) was sequenced during a study of blood T cell repertoires in COVID-19. The wider study: Samples came from the United States, Italy and Spain, spanning acute and convalescent COVID-19. The analysed material was cDNA or gDNA that came from T cells, B-cell-depleted T cells, or PBMCs.

V lost 5 bases and J lost 2; bases outside the gene matches: 7. The germline V gene encodes CDR1 LNHDA and CDR2 SQIVND (reference sequence). This CDR3 is 15 amino acids long. How the authors handled the data: Reference gene primer amplification gave nucleated cell count estimates. TCRdb's copy holds only in-frame clones and misses some; the assay was immunoSEQ multiplex PCR. V and J calls and clone size are as listed in that table; D and trimming were resolved from the DNA. The sample consists of about 80,000 clones, approximately 80% of them appearing once. This chain connects TRBV19 to TRBJ1-2, with TRBD1 matching over 8 bases. The sequenced material came from peripheral blood. This receptor was obtained from a human donor in a cohort sampled during active COVID-19. CDR3 bases: TGTGCCAGTAGTGCATGGACAGGGCCGAACTATGGCTACACCTTC. This sequence encodes CASSAWTGPNYGYTF.